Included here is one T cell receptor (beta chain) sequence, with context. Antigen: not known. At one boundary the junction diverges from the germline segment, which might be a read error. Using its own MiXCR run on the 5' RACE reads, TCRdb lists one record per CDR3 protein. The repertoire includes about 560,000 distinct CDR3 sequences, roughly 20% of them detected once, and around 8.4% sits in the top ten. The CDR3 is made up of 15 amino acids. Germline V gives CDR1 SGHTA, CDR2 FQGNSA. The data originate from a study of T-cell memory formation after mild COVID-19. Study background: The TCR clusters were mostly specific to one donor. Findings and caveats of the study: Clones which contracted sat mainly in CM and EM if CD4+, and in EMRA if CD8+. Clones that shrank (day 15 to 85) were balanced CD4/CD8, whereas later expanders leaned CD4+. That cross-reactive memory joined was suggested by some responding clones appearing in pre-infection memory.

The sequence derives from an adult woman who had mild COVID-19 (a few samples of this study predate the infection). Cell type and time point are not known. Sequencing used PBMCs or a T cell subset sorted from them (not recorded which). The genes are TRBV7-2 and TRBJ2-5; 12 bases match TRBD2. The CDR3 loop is CASSPTSGGQATQYF. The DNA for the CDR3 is TGTGCCAGCAGCCCGACTAGCGGGGGCCAAGCGACCCAGTACTTC.